This passage covers 2 T cell receptor beta chains from one sample sequenced in a study of cytomegalovirus exposure and HLA in healthy donors (dated by TCRdb to about 2017). To prepare the library, the immunoSEQ multiplex PCR assay was applied. For the multiplex PCR, a mixture combining 60 forward primers for TCR Vbeta segments and 13 reverse primers for TCR Jbeta segments was used. In TCRdb, the immuneACCESS table is reduced to in-frame sequences with V and J assigned. These tables do not hold every clone; where another copy was compared, an unresolved V gene accounts for under half, and the others remain unexplained. This sample has more than 150,000 clones in its table, and about 82% of those were observed once. Jointly, the top ten make up around 1.6% of the sample. The sequencing input was PBMCs. These receptors were taken from a man in his late teens or twenties in good health and CMV-seronegative.

V gene TRBV9 combines with J gene TRBJ2-1; D perhaps matches TRBD1 (6 bases). The V end was cut by 3 bases, the J end by 5 bases, with 15 bases between. CDR3 length: 15 residues. The V gene's germline CDR1 is SGDLS and CDR2 YYNGEE. The CDR3 region has the DNA TGTGCCAGCAGCGCTCGGCCAGGGGTGGACAATGAGCAGTTCTTC. Amino acids: CASSARPGVDNEQFF. Combining the CDR3 with reference TRBV9 and TRBJ2-1 gives the whole variable domain DSGVTQTPKHLITATGQRVTLRCSPRSGDLSVYWYQQSLDQGLQFLIQYYNGEERAKGNILERFSAQQFPDLHSELNLSSLELGDSALYFCASSARPGVDNEQFFGPGTRLTVL.

This chain connects TRBV6-6 to TRBJ2-5; TRBD2 agrees at 7 bases. The CDR3 is made up of 15 amino acids. V lost 6 bases, J lost 4 bases, and 11 bases stayed unmatched. Germline CDR1 reads MNHNY; CDR2 reads SVGAGI (reference sequence). CDR3 protein: CASSWTGGGGETQYF. The CDR3 nucleotides read TGTGCCAGCAGCTGGACCGGCGGGGGAGGAGAGACCCAGTACTTC.